These 22 T cell receptor beta chains share one sample of origin, sequenced in a study of blood T cell repertoires in COVID-19. This table comes from immunoSEQ multiplex PCR, and its TCRdb copy is limited to in-frame clones, with some not included. This repertoire shows 85,000 to 100,000 clones, about nine tenths found once; its top ten account for 27%. Source material: peripheral blood. The source is a man aged 50-60 years with active or convalescent COVID-19.

This clone appeared a single time. The rearrangement uses TRBV5-1 and TRBJ2-7, with TRBD1 as a possible D gene (6 bases). V lost 4 bases and J lost 2, with 16 bases in between. CDR1 is SGHRS and CDR2 is YFSETQ in the germline V gene. This CDR3 is 15 amino acids long. CDR3 in amino acids: CASSRVQGDTYEQYF. The CDR3 nucleotides read TGCGCCAGCAGCCGAGTACAGGGAGACACCTACGAGCAGTACTTC.

The chain links TRBV9 to TRBJ1-2; D remains unclear. The CDR3 consists of 14 residues. CDR1 SGDLS and CDR2 YYNGEE come from the germline V gene. Between the trimmed V and J ends, which lost 6 bases and 0 bases, there was a span of 12 bases. In nucleotides, the CDR3 is TGTGCCAGCACCCCCCTTGGGCCTAACTATGGCTACACCTTC. Translated, it gives CASTPLGPNYGYTF.

The CDR3 is CASSLGGQGHEQYF. CDR3 nucleotides: TGCGCCAGCAGCTTGGGAGGACAGGGCCACGAGCAGTACTTC. The chain is built from TRBV5-1 and TRBJ2-7; 8 bases are shared with TRBD1. The J segment lost 5 bases and the V segment lost 0 bases, leaving 4 bases of the junction unmatched. The CDR3 is 14 residues long. Germline V gene lookup returns CDR1 SGHRS and CDR2 YFSETQ.

This chain joins TRBV6-2 or TRBV6-3 and TRBJ2-7; perhaps TRBD1 as D (6 bases). V lost 0 bases, J lost 0 bases, and 15 bases lay in between. The CDR3 loop spans 17 amino acids. Germline values: CDR1 MNHEY, CDR2 SVGEGT. CDR3 amino acids: CASSYSRLGGFSYEQYF. The CDR3 bases are TGTGCCAGCAGTTACTCGAGATTAGGGGGATTCTCCTACGAGCAGTACTTC.

About this clone: This sample also contains other DNA sequences that code for the same CDR3. The J gene is TRBJ1-5, the V gene TRBV15, with D unresolved. CDR1 LNHNV and CDR2 YYDKDF come from the germline V gene (reference sequence). CDR3 length: 14 amino acids. V dropped 0 bases and J dropped 4 bases, with 7 bases sitting between them. CDR3 sequence reads: CATSRDRGNQPQHF. CDR3 DNA: TGTGCCACCAGCAGAGACAGAGGAAATCAGCCCCAGCATTTT.

This clone appeared once. J is TRBJ1-2 and V is TRBV19, with a weak D call TRBD1 (5 bases). Trimming cost V 9 bases and J 2 bases, with 13 bases left between them. In germline, CDR1 is LNHDA, CDR2 SQIVND (reference sequence). The CDR3 has 13 amino acids. The CDR3 bases are TGTGCCAGCACCACGGGGGGGAACTATGGCTACACCTTC. As protein: CASTTGGNYGYTF.

This chain links TRBV19 with TRBJ2-5, with 8 bases matching TRBD2. The V gene's germline CDR1 is LNHDA and CDR2 SQIVND (reference sequence). V lost 4 bases to trimming and J lost 4 bases; unmatched junction nucleotides: 14. The CDR3 is 17 residues long. CDR3 DNA sequence: TGTGCCAGTAGTAGAACCCCGGCGGGGGGAGGGGGAGAGACCCAGTACTTC. Protein product: CASSRTPAGGGGETQYF.

The chain combines TRBV5-5 with TRBJ1-4; no firm D call. The germline V gene has CDR1 SGHKS and CDR2 YYEKEE (reference sequence). The CDR3 covers 14 residues. Deletions cut 1 base from V and 7 bases from J, with 11 bases between. The CDR3 sequence: CASSLLGSPEKLFF. In DNA, the CDR3 is TGTGCCAGCAGCTTGTTGGGTAGCCCTGAAAAACTGTTTTTT.

The chain recombines TRBV4-2 with TRBJ2-1; D remains unclear. Trimming stripped 4 bases from V and 4 bases from J, with 14 bases between. Germline V lookup: CDR1 LGHNA, CDR2 YNFKEQ. CDR3 length: 15 residues. The CDR3 protein is CASSLIIETYNEQFF. The CDR3 region has the DNA TGTGCCAGCAGCCTCATAATCGAGACTTACAATGAGCAGTTCTTC.

On this clone: It is likely a read error: a sequence one base away is far more abundant. This chain links TRBV6-1 with TRBJ2-2, with D unresolved. The germline V gene has CDR1 MNHNS and CDR2 SASEGT. The length of the CDR3 is 12 residues. The V gene lost 3 bases and the J gene lost 5 bases, with 4 bases spanning the gap. CDR3 loop: CASSDRTGELFF. As DNA, the CDR3 is TGTGCCAGCAGTGATCGGACCGGGGAGCTGTTTTTT.

V usage is TRBV5-6 and J usage is TRBJ1-2, with 7 bases fitting TRBD1. V shed 0 bases and J 2 bases; nucleotides not matched to a gene: 4. CDR3 length: 15 residues. Germline V gene data show CDR1 as SGHDT and CDR2 as YYEEEE. The CDR3 DNA reads TGTGCCAGCAGCTTGGTCCCACAGGGGAACTATGGCTACACCTTC. This sequence encodes CASSLVPQGNYGYTF.

This clone has just one count. The genes are TRBV5-1 and TRBJ2-7, with no clear D. This CDR3 is built from 14 residues. Trimming removed 0 bases from V and 3 bases from J, with 10 bases in between. Germline CDR1 SGHRS, CDR2 YFSETQ. The CDR3 loop is CASSLGANVYEQYF. The CDR3 DNA follows: TGCGCCAGCAGCTTGGGGGCGAATGTCTACGAGCAGTACTTC.

The chain joins TRBV4-2 to TRBJ2-3, with 12 bases lining up with TRBD2. Germline CDR1 LGHNA, CDR2 YNFKEQ. This CDR3 contains 21 residues. V dropped 4 bases and J dropped 0; count of bases not matched to a gene: 17. In DNA form, the CDR3 reads TGTGCCAGCAGCCCTAGCTCTAGCGGGGGGGCCTGGCTTTCTAGCACAGATACGCAGTATTTT. It specifies CASSPSSSGGAWLSSTDTQYF.

The gene calls are TRBV7-8 and TRBJ2-4, with 9 bases lining up with TRBD1. CDR1 SGHVS and CDR2 FQNEAQ come from the germline V gene. The CDR3 runs to 14 residues. Germline trimming cut 2 bases from V and 7 bases from J; bases unmatched to any gene: 3. The chain's CDR3 is CASSLLTGGNIQYF. As DNA, the CDR3 is TGTGCCAGCAGCTTACTGACAGGGGGGAACATTCAGTACTTC. Full variable domain (missing parts from reference TRBV7-8 and TRBJ2-4): GAGVSQSPRYKVAKRGQDVALRCDPISGHVSLFWYQQALGQGPEFLTYFQNEAQLDKSGLPSDRFFAERPEGSVSTLKIQRTQQEDSAVYLCASSLLTGGNIQYFGAGTRLSVL.

In this sample, this clone turned up once. The genes are TRBV6-5 and TRBJ1-2, with TRBD1 as a possible D gene (6 bases). The V gene's germline CDR1 is MNHEY and CDR2 SVGAGI. This CDR3 is 15 amino acids long. V was clipped by 6 bases and J by 0 bases, with 14 bases between them. This CDR3 is CASSLRGIPNYGYTF. CDR3 DNA: TGTGCCAGCAGCTTAAGGGGGATACCTAACTATGGCTACACCTTC.

The V and J genes are TRBV18 and TRBJ2-3, with D uncertain. V was pared by 2 bases and J by 4 bases, with 7 bases between. The germline V gene has CDR1 KGHSH and CDR2 LQKENI. The CDR3 spans 13 residues. The CDR3 region is CASSPVGADTQYF. The CDR3 region has the DNA TGTGCCAGCTCACCAGTGGGCGCAGATACGCAGTATTTT.

This chain uses TRBV6-5 with TRBJ2-1; D gene unclear. The CDR3 contains 14 residues. V was trimmed by 4 bases and J by 0 bases, leaving 7 bases between them. CDR1 and CDR2 (germline): MNHEY, SVGAGI. In DNA, the CDR3 is TGTGCCAGCAGTTTACAGAGCTCCTACAATGAGCAGTTCTTC. The encoded protein is CASSLQSSYNEQFF.

This clone was detected only a few times. The chain recombines TRBV5-1 with TRBJ1-3; D remains ambiguous. The V gene's germline CDR1 is SGHRS and CDR2 YFSETQ. The CDR3 runs 15 residues. V was shortened by 0 bases and J by 0 bases, with 7 bases between the two germline ends. The CDR3 DNA reads as TGCGCCAGCAGCTTGGGAGGGTACTCTGGAAACACCATATATTTT. Amino acid sequence: CASSLGGYSGNTIYF.

The chain is built from TRBV6-5 and TRBJ1-2; 8 nucleotides agree with TRBD1. Germline CDR1 is MNHEY and CDR2 is SVGAGI. The CDR3 covers 15 residues. The ends lost 6 bases at V and 8 bases at J; junction bases unmatched: 14. The CDR3 is CASSQPPGAGGGYTF. In nucleotides, the CDR3 is TGTGCCAGCAGCCAACCCCCCGGGGCAGGGGGCGGCTACACCTTC.

The CDR3: CASSKGRNRGLGAFF. In DNA form, the CDR3 reads TGTGCCAGCAGCAAAGGACGGAACAGGGGGCTTGGGGCTTTCTTT. The J gene is TRBJ1-1, the V gene TRBV21-1; TRBD1, as called in the table, went unchecked against the DNA. TRBV21-1 is annotated as a pseudogene. The CDR3 consists of 15 residues.

This clone has just a few counts. The chain is built from TRBV4-1 and TRBJ2-5, with 7 bases lining up with TRBD2. The CDR3 runs to 16 residues. CDR1 is MGHRA and CDR2 is YSYEKL in the germline V gene. V was clipped by 1 base and J by 3 bases; unmatched bases: 8. The DNA of the CDR3 is TGCGCCAGCAGCCAAGTTGGATTCGGGGGGAAAGAGACCCAGTACTTC. Protein: CASSQVGFGGKETQYF.

The V gene is TRBV19, the J gene TRBJ1-1; D may be TRBD1 (6 bases). V lost 9 bases to trimming and J lost 1 base, with 15 bases between them. Germline assignment: CDR1 LNHDA and CDR2 SQIVND (reference sequence). This CDR3 has 14 residues. The CDR3 spells CASLNRDRNTEAFF. CDR3 bases: TGTGCCAGCTTGAACAGGGATAGGAACACTGAAGCTTTCTTT.